This entry concerns a single T cell receptor (beta chain). Per the germline V gene, CDR1 is SQVTM and CDR2 is ANQGSEA. The length of the CDR3 is 12 residues. Trimming shortened V by 4 bases and J by 2 bases, and 9 bases separated the two germline ends. Unfractionated whole blood was the source of the extracted total RNA. This specimen comes from a study of human T cells and chemical hapten exposure. It was the library that attached unique molecular identifiers to individual cDNA molecules. TCRdb recomputed calls from the reads with MiXCR, one row per CDR3 protein. The data contain around 120,000 distinct CDR3 sequences, 8.5% of them singletons.

The chain combines TRBV29-1 with TRBJ2-7; no definite D call. Input material: whole blood. The TCR sequence derives from a human donor in good health. Some clones in this sample may be carry-over from other donors' samples. The CDR3 region has the DNA TGCAGCGTTGGCCCAGATACCTACGAGCAGTACTTC. It codes for CSVGPDTYEQYF.